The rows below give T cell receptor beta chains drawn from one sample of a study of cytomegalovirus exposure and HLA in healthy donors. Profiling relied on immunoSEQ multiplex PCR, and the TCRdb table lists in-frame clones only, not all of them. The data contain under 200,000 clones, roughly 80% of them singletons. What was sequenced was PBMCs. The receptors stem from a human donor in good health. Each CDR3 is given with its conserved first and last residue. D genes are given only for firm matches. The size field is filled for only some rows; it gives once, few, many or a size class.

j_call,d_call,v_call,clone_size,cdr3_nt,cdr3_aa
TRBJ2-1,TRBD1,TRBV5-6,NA,TGTGCCAGCAGCCGTCGGACAGGGTTTAGCTCCTACAATGAGCAGTTCTTC,CASSRRTGFSSYNEQFF
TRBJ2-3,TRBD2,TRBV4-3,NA,TGCGCCAGCAGCCAAGAGCGGCGGGGGGGCACAGATACGCAGTATTTT,CASSQERRGGTDTQYF
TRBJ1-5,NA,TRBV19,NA,TGTGCCAGTAGTATCAGTAATAGCAATCAGCCCCAGCATTTT,CASSISNSNQPQHF
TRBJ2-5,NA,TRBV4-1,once,TGCGCCAGCAGCCAGGCAGGGACACCCTCGGAGGAGACCCAGTACTTC,CASSQAGTPSEETQYF
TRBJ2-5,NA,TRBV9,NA,TGTGCCAGCAGCACGACTATTCAAGAGACCCAGTACTTC,CASSTTIQETQYF
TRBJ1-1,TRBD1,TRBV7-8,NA,TGTGCCAGCAGCTTAGGACGGGACAGGGGAAAGACTGAAGCTTTCTTT,CASSLGRDRGKTEAFF
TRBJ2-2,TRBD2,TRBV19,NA,TGTGCCAGTAGTATTCTAGCGGGGGGGCAAACCGGGGAGCTGTTTTTT,CASSILAGGQTGELFF
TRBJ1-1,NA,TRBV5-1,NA,TGCGCCAGCAGCTCGCCAGGGACAAACACTGAAGCTTTCTTT,CASSSPGTNTEAFF
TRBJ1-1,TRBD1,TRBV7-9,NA,TGTGCCAGCAGCTCACAGGGACAGTTGAACACTGAAGCTTTCTTT,CASSSQGQLNTEAFF
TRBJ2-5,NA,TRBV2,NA,TGTGCCAGCAGTGAAACACAAACCGCCCCAGAGACCCAGTACTTC,CASSETQTAPETQYF
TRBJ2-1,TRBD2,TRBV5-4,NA,TGTGCCAGCAGCTTGGGACTAGCGGGGAGACACAATGAGCAGTTCTTC,CASSLGLAGRHNEQFF
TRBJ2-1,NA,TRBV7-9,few,TGTGCCAGCAGCGTACAGGGTTTGGTTGAGCAGTTCTTC,CASSVQGLVEQFF
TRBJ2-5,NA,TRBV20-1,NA,TGCAGTGCTCGGACTGAAGAGACCCAGTACTTC,CSARTEETQYF
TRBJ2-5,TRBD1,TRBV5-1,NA,TGCGCCAGCAGCCCTTTACAGGGGGCCGGAGAGACCCAGTACTTC,CASSPLQGAGETQYF
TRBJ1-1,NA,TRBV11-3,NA,TGTGCCAGCAGCTTTAACAGGAACACTGAAGCTTTCTTT,CASSFNRNTEAFF
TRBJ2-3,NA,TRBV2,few,TGTGCCAGCAGTTATAGTAGATTAAGCACAGATACGCAGTATTTT,CASSYSRLSTDTQYF
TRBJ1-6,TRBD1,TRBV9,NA,TGTGCCAGCAGCGGGGAGGCGGGACAGGGGGTTTCACCCCTCCACTTT,CASSGEAGQGVSPLHF
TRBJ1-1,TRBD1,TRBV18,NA,TGTGCCAGCTCCCTGGACAGGGACACTGAAGCTTTCTTT,CASSLDRDTEAFF
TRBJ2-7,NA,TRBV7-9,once,TGTGCCAGCAGCTTATTAACTGAAGAGCAGTACTTC,CASSLLTEEQYF
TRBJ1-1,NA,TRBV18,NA,TGTGCCAGCTCACCATATTCAGAGGTCACTGAAGCTTTCTTT,CASSPYSEVTEAFF
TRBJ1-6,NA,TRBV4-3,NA,TGCGCCAGCAGCCACACCCTAACCAATTCACCCCTCCACTTT,CASSHTLTNSPLHF
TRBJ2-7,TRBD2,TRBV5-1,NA,TGCGCCAGCAGCTTGGGGACTAGCGTTACCGAGCAGTACTTC,CASSLGTSVTEQYF
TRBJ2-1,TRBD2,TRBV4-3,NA,TGCGCCAGCAGCCAGCTCAGGGCTAGCGGGGCCTACAATGAGCAGTTCTTC,CASSQLRASGAYNEQFF
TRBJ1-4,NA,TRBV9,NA,TGTGCCAGCAGCGTAAGACAGACGAATGAAAAACTGTTTTTT,CASSVRQTNEKLFF
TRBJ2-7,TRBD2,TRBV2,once,TGTGCCAGCAGTGTATTCAGCGGGGAACAGGCTACTACCTACGAGCAGTACTTC,CASSVFSGEQATTYEQYF
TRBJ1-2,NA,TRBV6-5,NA,TGTGCCAGCAGTTACTCGAATGGAGGAGGCTACACCTTC,CASSYSNGGGYTF
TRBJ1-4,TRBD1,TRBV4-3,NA,TGCGCCAGCAGCCAAGATGGACAGGGTAGTGAAAAACTGTTTTTT,CASSQDGQGSEKLFF
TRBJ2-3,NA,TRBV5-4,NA,TGTGCCAGCAGCTTGGGCTACACAGATACGCAGTATTTT,CASSLGYTDTQYF
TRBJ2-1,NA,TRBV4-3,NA,TGCGCCAGCAGACTGGGACATCACTCCTACAATGAGCAGTTCTTC,CASRLGHHSYNEQFF
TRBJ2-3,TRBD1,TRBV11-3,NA,TGTGCCAGCAGCTTAGGACAGGGAGAACCAGATACGCAGTATTTT,CASSLGQGEPDTQYF
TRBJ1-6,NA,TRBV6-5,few,TGTGCCAGCAGTCAGGACAGTTCCTATAATTCACCCCTCCACTTT,CASSQDSSYNSPLHF
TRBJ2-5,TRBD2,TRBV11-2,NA,TGTGCCAGCACCCTACTAGCGGGGCAAGAGACCCAGTACTTC,CASTLLAGQETQYF
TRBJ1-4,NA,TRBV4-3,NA,TGCGCCAGCAGCCAAGATAGGCAGGGAAATGAAAAACTGTTTTTT,CASSQDRQGNEKLFF
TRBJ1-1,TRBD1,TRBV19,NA,TGTGCCAGTAAAAGGGGGCCTGAAGCTTTCTTT,CASKRGPEAFF
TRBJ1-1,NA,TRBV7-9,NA,TGTGCCAGCAGCTTATCTGGGACAAGGGATGAAGCTTTCTTT,CASSLSGTRDEAFF
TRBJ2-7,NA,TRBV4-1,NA,TGCGCCAGCAGGGCGGAGCCGGGGAACTCCTACGAGCAGTACTTC,CASRAEPGNSYEQYF
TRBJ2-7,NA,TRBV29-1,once,TGCAGCGTTGTGAGGGTAGACTCCTACGAGCAGTACTTC,CSVVRVDSYEQYF
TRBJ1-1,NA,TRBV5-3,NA,TGTGCCAGAAGCTTACAGGCCACGAACACTGAAGCTTTCTTT,CARSLQATNTEAFF
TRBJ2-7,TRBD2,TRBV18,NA,TGTGCCAGCTCACGACCGGGACTAGGACCCTACGAGCAGTACTTC,CASSRPGLGPYEQYF
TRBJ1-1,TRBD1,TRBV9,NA,TGTGCCAGCAGCGTACTCGACAGGGGCACTGAAGCTTTCTTT,CASSVLDRGTEAFF
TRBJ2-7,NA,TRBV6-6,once,TGTGCCAGCAGTCAGACATACGAGCAGTACTTC,CASSQTYEQYF
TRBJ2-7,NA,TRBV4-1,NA,TGCGCCAGCAGCCAGGCGGGGGCCCAGGACGAGCAGTACTTC,CASSQAGAQDEQYF
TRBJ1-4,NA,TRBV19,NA,TGTGCCAGTAGTGGGGGGGACATTTTTTCTATGCGTGAAAAACTATTTTTT,CASSGGDIFSMREKLFF
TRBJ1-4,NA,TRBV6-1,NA,TGTGCCAGCAGGGGTGACAGTAGTGAAAAACTGTTTTTT,CASRGDSSEKLFF
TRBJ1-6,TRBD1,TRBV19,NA,TGTGCCAGTAGTATACGGACAGGTAGCTCCTATAATTCACCCCTCCACTTT,CASSIRTGSSYNSPLHF
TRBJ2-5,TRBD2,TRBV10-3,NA,TGTGCCATCAGTGAGCCCTTTGGGCTAGCGGGGGATGAGACCCGGTACTTC,CAISEPFGLAGDETRYF